This entry features one T cell receptor beta chain sequence. The antigen remains unidentified. Trimming removed 3 bases at V and 4 bases at J, with 12 bases between. The germline V gene encodes CDR1 MDHEN and CDR2 SYDVKM. This CDR3 has 14 amino acids. These data belong to a study of cytomegalovirus exposure and HLA in healthy donors. Overall study findings and caveats: Later work showed greater clonal expansion in HLA-associated TCR beta chains than in equally common others.

PCR amplification relied on 60 Vbeta primers (plus 13 Jbeta primers). Assay used: immunoSEQ multiplex PCR; TCRdb lists only in-frame clones, some missing. The profile shows 100,000 to 120,000 clones, nearly 15% of them singletons. The receptor was derived from a female donor in good health and CMV-seronegative. The rearrangement links TRBV28 to TRBJ1-2; no clear D. The sample comprised PBMCs. In nucleotides, the CDR3 is TGTGCCAGCAGTTTTAACAGAATGTTCTATGGCTACACCTTC. It specifies CASSFNRMFYGYTF.